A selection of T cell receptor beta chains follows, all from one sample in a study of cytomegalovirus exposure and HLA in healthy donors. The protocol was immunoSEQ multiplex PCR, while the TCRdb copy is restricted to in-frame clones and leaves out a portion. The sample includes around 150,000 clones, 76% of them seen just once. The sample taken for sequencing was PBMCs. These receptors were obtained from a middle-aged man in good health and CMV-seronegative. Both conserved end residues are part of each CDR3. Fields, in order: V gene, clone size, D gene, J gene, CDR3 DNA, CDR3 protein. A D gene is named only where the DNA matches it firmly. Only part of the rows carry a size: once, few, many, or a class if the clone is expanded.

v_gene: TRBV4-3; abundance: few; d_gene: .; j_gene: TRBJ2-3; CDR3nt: TGCGCCAGCAGCCAAGATGGAGGTCTAGGAGTTGCAGATACGCAGTATTTT; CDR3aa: CASSQDGGLGVADTQYF
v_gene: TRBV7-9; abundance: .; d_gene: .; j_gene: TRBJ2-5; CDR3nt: TGTGCCAGCAGCTTACGGCGCAGGGTATTGGAGACCCAGTACTTC; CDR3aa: CASSLRRRVLETQYF
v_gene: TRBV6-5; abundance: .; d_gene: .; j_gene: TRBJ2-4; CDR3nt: TGTGCCAGCAGTTATCCAGTCGGGGGCATTCAGTACTTC; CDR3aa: CASSYPVGGIQYF
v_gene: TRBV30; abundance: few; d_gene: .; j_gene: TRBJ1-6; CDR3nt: TGTGCCTGGAGTGTTCAGGGCCCCTATAATTCACCCCTCCACTTT; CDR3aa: CAWSVQGPYNSPLHF
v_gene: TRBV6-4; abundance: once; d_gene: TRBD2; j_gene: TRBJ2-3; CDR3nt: TGTGCCAGCAGGCTAGCGGGGTCGGATACGCAGTATTTT; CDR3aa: CASRLAGSDTQYF
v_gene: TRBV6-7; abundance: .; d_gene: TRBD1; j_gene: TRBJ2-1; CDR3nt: TGTGCCAGCAGTTACTCGAGCAATTTGGGACAGGGGGCGAAGAGTGAGCAGTTCTTC; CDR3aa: CASSYSSNLGQGAKSEQFF
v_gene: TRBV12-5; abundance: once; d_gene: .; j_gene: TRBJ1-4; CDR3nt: TGTGCTAGTGCTATGGATTGGGGCGGGAGAAAACTGTTTTTT; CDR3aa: CASAMDWGGRKLFF
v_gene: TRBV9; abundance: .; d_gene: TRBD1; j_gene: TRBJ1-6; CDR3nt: TGTGCCAGCAATTCGGGACAGTATAATTCACCCCTCCACTTT; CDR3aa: CASNSGQYNSPLHF
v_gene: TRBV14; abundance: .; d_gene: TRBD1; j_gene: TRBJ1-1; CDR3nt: TGTGCCAGCAGCCTTCAGGGGGGTTCTCAAGCTTTCTTT; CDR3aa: CASSLQGGSQAFF
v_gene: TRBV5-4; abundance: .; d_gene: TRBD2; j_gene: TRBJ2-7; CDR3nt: TGTGCCAGCAGCTTGTGGGGGGGGTCCTACGAGCAGTACTTC; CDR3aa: CASSLWGGSYEQYF
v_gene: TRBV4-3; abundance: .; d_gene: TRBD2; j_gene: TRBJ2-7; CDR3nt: TGCGCCAGCAGCCCAGGGAGGGGCGGGTACGAGCAGTACTTC; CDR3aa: CASSPGRGGYEQYF
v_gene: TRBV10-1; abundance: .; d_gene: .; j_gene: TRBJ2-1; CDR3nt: TGCGCCAGCAGTGCAGGACACACGGACAATGAGCAGTTCTTC; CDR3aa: CASSAGHTDNEQFF
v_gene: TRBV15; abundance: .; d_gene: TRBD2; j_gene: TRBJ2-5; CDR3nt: TGTGCCACCAGCAGAGATCCGGTACTAGCGGGCTACTTGGGGGAGACCCAGTACTTC; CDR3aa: CATSRDPVLAGYLGETQYF
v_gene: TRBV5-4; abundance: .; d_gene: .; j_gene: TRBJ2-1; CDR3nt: TGTGCCAGCAGCTTGGAGGATCAGGGAAAGGACAATGAGCAGTTCTTC; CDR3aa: CASSLEDQGKDNEQFF
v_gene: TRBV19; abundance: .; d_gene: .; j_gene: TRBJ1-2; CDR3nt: TGTGCCAGTAGTATGGGGGGAGTGGATCCTAAGTACTATGGCTACACCTTC; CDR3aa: CASSMGGVDPKYYGYTF
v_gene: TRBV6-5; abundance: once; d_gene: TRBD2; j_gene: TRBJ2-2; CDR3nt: TGTGCCAGCAGTTCAGCGGGAGGGCCACGCACCGGGGAGCTGTTTTTT; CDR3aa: CASSSAGGPRTGELFF
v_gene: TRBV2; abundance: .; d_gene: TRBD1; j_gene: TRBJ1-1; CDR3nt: TGTGCCCGTGGGACAGACACTGAAGCTTTCTTT; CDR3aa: CARGTDTEAFF
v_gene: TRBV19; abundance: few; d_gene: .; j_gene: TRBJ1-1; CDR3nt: TGTGCCAGTAGTCGTGCAGGTGCTACGGGGGGCACTGAAGCTTTCTTT; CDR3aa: CASSRAGATGGTEAFF
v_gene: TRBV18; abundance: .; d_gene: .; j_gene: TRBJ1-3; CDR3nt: TGTGCCAGCTCACCTCAGCGGGGCAGAAACACCATATATTTT; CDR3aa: CASSPQRGRNTIYF
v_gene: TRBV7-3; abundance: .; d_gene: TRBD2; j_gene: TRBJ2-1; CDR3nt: TGTGCCAGCAGCTCGCGGACTAGCGGGAGCTATGAGCAGTTCTTC; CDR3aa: CASSSRTSGSYEQFF
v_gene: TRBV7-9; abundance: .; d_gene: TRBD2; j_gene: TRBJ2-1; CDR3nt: TGTGCCAGCAGCCCGCGGACTAGCGGGAGGGGGAATGAGCAGTTCTTC; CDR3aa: CASSPRTSGRGNEQFF
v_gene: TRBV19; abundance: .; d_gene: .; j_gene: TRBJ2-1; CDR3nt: TGTGCCAGTAGCGGGTTGAGTCTTGTTAGGTTCTTC; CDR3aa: CASSGLSLVRFF
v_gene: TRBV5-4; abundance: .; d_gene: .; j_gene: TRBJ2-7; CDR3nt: TGTGCCAGCAGCTCGGCAGGGGCCTACGAGCAGTACTTC; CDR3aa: CASSSAGAYEQYF
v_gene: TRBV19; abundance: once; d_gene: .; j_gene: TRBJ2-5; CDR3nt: TGTGCCAGTGGAACTGGAGGTTCGGGTAGGACCCAGTACTTC; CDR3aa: CASGTGGSGRTQYF
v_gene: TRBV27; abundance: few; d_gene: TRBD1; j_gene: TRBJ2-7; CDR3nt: TGTGCCAGCAGTTTCTCCTCCGGGACAGATTACGAGCAGTACTTC; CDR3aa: CASSFSSGTDYEQYF
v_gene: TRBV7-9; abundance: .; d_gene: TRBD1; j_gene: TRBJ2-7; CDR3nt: TGTGCCAGCAGCCTGGGACAGGGGGACGAGCAGTACTTC; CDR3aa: CASSLGQGDEQYF
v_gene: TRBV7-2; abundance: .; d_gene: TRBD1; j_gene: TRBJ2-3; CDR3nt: TGTGCCAGCAGCTTAGCCCCGGGACAGCTCACAGATACGCAGTATTTT; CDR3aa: CASSLAPGQLTDTQYF
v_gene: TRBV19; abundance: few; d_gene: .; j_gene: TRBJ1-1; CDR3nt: TGTGCCAGTAGCCCGACAGGGAACACTGAAGCTTTCTTT; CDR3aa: CASSPTGNTEAFF
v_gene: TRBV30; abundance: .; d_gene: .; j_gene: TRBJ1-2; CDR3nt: TGTGCCTGGAGTGGCGCGGGAGGGCCCGGCTACACCTTC; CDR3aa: CAWSGAGGPGYTF